This T cell receptor beta chain came from a study of blood T cell repertoires in COVID-19. Study background: Sources were T cells, B-cell-depleted T cells, or PBMCs; the material itself was cDNA or gDNA.

V lost 4 bases to trimming and J lost 1 base; unmatched junction nucleotides: 4. The CDR3 loop spans 14 amino acids. Germline V gene sequence: CDR1 SGHRS, CDR2 YFSETQ. Repertoires were generated with immunoSEQ multiplex PCR, while TCRdb's copy carries only in-frame clones and drops some. The sample has about 39,000 clones; 70% to 90% are singletons. The receptor was isolated from a human donor in a cohort sampled during active or convalescent COVID-19. The donor label of this sample is uncertain. The chain couples TRBV5-1 to TRBJ1-2; 7 positions match TRBD1. The sequencing sample was made of peripheral blood. In DNA, the CDR3 is TGCGCCAGCAGCCTTGGGACAGTTAACTATGGCTACACCTTC. Amino acids: CASSLGTVNYGYTF.